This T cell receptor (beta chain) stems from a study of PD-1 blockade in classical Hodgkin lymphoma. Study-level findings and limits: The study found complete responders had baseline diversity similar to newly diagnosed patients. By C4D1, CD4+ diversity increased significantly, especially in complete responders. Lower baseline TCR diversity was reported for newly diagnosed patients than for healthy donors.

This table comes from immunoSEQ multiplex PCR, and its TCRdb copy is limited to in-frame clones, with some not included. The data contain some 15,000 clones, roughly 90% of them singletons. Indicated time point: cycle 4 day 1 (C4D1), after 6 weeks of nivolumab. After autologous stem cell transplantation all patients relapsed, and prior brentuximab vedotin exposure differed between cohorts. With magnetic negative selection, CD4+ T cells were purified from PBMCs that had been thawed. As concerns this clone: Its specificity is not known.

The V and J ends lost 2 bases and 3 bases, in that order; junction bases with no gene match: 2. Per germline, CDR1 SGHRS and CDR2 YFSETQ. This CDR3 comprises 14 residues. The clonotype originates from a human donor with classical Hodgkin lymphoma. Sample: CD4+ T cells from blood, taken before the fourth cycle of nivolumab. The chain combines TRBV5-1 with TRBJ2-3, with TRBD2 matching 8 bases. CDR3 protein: CASSLAGVTDTQYF. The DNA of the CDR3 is TGCGCCAGCAGCTTAGCGGGAGTGACAGATACGCAGTATTTT. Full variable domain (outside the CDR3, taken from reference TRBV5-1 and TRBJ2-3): KAGVTQTPRYLIKTRGQQVTLSCSPISGHRSVSWYQQTPGQGLQFLFEYFSETQRNKGNFPGRFSGRQFSNSRSEMNVSTLELGDSALYLCASSLAGVTDTQYFGPGTRLTVL.